The 14 T cell receptor beta chains presented below share a single source sample, sequenced in a study of blood T cell repertoires in COVID-19. Produced via immunoSEQ multiplex PCR; TCRdb's table is partial and in-frame only. Seen here are more than 55,000 clones, 85% to 90% observed once, and the top ten hold around 8.3%. The sequencing sample was made of peripheral blood. The receptors derive from a human donor with active COVID-19. The donor label of this sample is uncertain.

This chain links TRBV7-2 with TRBJ2-3; D gene ambiguous. Germline values: CDR1 SGHTA, CDR2 FQGNSA. Trimming stripped 5 bases from V and 0 bases from J, with 9 bases between. The CDR3 is 14 amino acids. The CDR3: CASSPRRSTDTQYF. CDR3 coding DNA: TGTGCCAGCAGCCCCCGGCGGAGCACAGATACGCAGTATTTT.

There are a few counts of this clone. The genes are TRBV15 and TRBJ1-6, with TRBD1 identical over 7 bases. This CDR3 spans 18 amino acids. CDR1 LNHNV and CDR2 YYDKDF come from the germline V gene (reference sequence). J gave up 0 bases and V 3 bases, and 8 bases lay outside the gene matches. The CDR3 sequence is CATSSMTGSYSYNSPLHF. The CDR3, as DNA: TGTGCCACCAGCAGCATGACAGGGTCCTACTCCTATAATTCACCCCTCCACTTT.

The chain carries TRBV11-3 and TRBJ2-7; no clear D gene. Germline V gene sequence: CDR1 SGHNT, CDR2 YENEEA. The CDR3 runs 14 residues. Trimming cost V 5 bases and J 1 base, with 12 bases left between them. The CDR3 sequence is CASSPSLQSYEQYF. The DNA of the CDR3 is TGTGCCAGCAGCCCCTCGCTCCAGTCCTACGAGCAGTACTTC.

The V call is TRBV5-1, the J call TRBJ1-4; D is unresolved. The CDR3 has 15 residues. V dropped 4 bases and J dropped 8 bases, with 18 bases sitting between them. Germline CDR1 SGHRS, CDR2 YFSETQ. DNA of the CDR3: TGCGCCAGCAGCGACTTGTCTGCCGATGTGGAAAAACTGTTTTTT. As protein: CASSDLSADVEKLFF.

The chain links TRBV5-1 to TRBJ2-4, with a possible D match to TRBD2 (6 bases). V shed 4 bases and J shed 6 bases, with 14 bases lying between them. Germline V gives CDR1 SGHRS, CDR2 YFSETQ. CDR3 length: 14 amino acids. CDR3 sequence: CASSPDGGRNIQYF. The CDR3 DNA follows: TGCGCCAGCAGCCCGGACGGAGGGAGAAACATTCAGTACTTC.

V gene TRBV5-6 combines with J gene TRBJ1-5; D not resolved. V lost 4 bases to trimming and J lost 6 bases, with 11 bases between them. The CDR3 has 13 amino acids. CDR1 and CDR2 from the germline V gene are SGHDT and YYEEEE. The CDR3 here is CASSGQRGQPQHF. The DNA of the CDR3 is TGTGCCAGCAGCGGCCAAAGAGGTCAGCCCCAGCATTTT.

Written as DNA, the CDR3 is TGTGCCAGCAGTCCGACTAGCGGGAGGGGGACAGATACGCAGTATTTT. Its translation is CASSPTSGRGTDTQYF. The chain links TRBV28 to TRBJ2-3, with 14 positions matching TRBD2. Germline V gene lookup returns CDR1 MDHEN and CDR2 SYDVKM. The length of the CDR3 is 16 residues. V shed 5 bases and J 3 bases; nucleotides not matched to a gene: 4.

J is TRBJ2-3 and V is TRBV4-2; 11 bases agree with TRBD2. CDR1 and CDR2 from the germline V gene are LGHNA and YNFKEQ. This CDR3 has 17 residues. With V trimmed by 1 base and J by 5 bases, 8 bases remained unmatched. The CDR3 bases are TGTGCCAGCAGCCAAGCTGGGGTAGCGGGGGGGCAAGATACGCAGTATTTT. Amino acids: CASSQAGVAGGQDTQYF.

CDR3 protein: CATQTRVNSGANVLTF. For the CDR3, the DNA is TGTGCCACCCAGACCCGGGTCAACTCTGGGGCCAACGTCCTGACTTTC. V gene TRBV27 combines with J gene TRBJ2-6; no firm D call. The CDR3 consists of 16 residues. The V end was cut by 10 bases, the J end by 0 bases, with 16 bases between. CDR1 and CDR2 (germline): MNHEY, SMNVEV (reference sequence).

This clone was seen just once. The V gene is TRBV7-2, the J gene TRBJ1-2; 10 bases agree with TRBD1. Germline lookup yields CDR1 SGHTA and CDR2 FQGNSA. This CDR3 contains 15 residues. The V and J ends lost 3 bases and 6 bases, in that order; junction bases with no gene match: 7. CDR3 bases: TGTGCCAGCAGCTTGTCGACAGGGGGCAGTAATGGCTACACCTTC. Protein sequence: CASSLSTGGSNGYTF.

This chain joins TRBV7-2 and TRBJ2-7; D ambiguous. V was pared by 2 bases and J by 7 bases, with 12 bases between. CDR1 SGHTA and CDR2 FQGNSA come from the germline V gene. CDR3 length: 13 residues. The CDR3 sequence is CASSLTSLREQYF. In DNA, the CDR3 is TGTGCCAGCAGCTTAACCTCTCTCCGGGAGCAGTACTTC.

The rearrangement links TRBV12-3 or TRBV12-4 to TRBJ2-5, with D perhaps TRBD2 (5 bases). Trimming took off 2 bases at V and 3 bases at J, with 7 bases between the two ends. The CDR3 runs to 13 residues. In nucleotides, the CDR3 is TGTGCCAGCAGTTTATCGGAGGAAGAGACCCAGTACTTC. Amino acid sequence: CASSLSEEETQYF.

This chain uses TRBV7-9 with TRBJ2-7; 13 bases are shared with TRBD2. The junction had 5 bases not matched to a gene; V was cut back by 4 bases and J by 8 bases. The CDR3 covers 14 residues. From germline, CDR1 is SEHNR and CDR2 FQNEAQ (reference sequence). The CDR3 loop is CASSSGGLAGKQYF. The CDR3 coding sequence is TGTGCCAGCAGCTCAGGGGGACTAGCGGGGAAGCAGTACTTC.

The rearrangement uses TRBV3-1 (or the pseudogene TRBV3-2) and TRBJ2-1, with 7 bases identical to TRBD2. CDR3 length: 13 amino acids. CDR1 and CDR2 from the germline V gene are LGHDT and YNNKEL (reference sequence). Trimming removed 3 bases from V and 9 bases from J; junction bases left unmatched: 5. CDR3: CASSHGGGTEQFF. The CDR3 DNA sequence: TGTGCCAGCAGCCATGGGGGGGGAACTGAGCAGTTCTTC.